The 9 T cell receptor beta chains below were found in one sample sequenced in a study of blood T cell repertoires in COVID-19. Some clones are missing from TCRdb's copy, which holds only in-frame ones; the method was immunoSEQ multiplex PCR. The profile shows 400,000 to 450,000 clones, roughly 88% of them singletons. Sequences were obtained from peripheral blood. Receptors originate from a woman in her twenties or thirties with active or convalescent COVID-19.

The chain links TRBV5-1 to TRBJ2-3; 7 bases line up with TRBD2. The CDR3 loop spans 13 amino acids. The V and J ends lost 6 bases and 6 bases, in that order; junction bases with no gene match: 7. Germline CDR1 reads SGHRS; CDR2 reads YFSETQ. The CDR3 loop reads CASTIGGSDTQYF. CDR3 nucleotide sequence: TGCGCCAGCACCATAGGCGGGAGTGATACGCAGTATTTT.

In its sample, this clone was seen a few times. CDR3 amino acids: CASRLDRFEQYF. The CDR3 DNA reads TGTGCCAGCAGACTAGACCGCTTCGAGCAGTACTTC. The chain employs TRBV5-4 and TRBJ2-7, with TRBD2 as a possible D gene (5 bases). This CDR3 region has 12 residues. Trimming left V 5 bases short and J 6 bases short, with 12 bases between. Germline-derived CDR1 and CDR2 are SGHNT and YYREEE (reference sequence).

The sample holds a few counts of this clone. V usage is TRBV9 and J usage is TRBJ2-3, with TRBD2 matching 11 bases. The CDR3 sequence is 16 residues long. Germline-derived CDR1 and CDR2 are SGDLS and YYNGEE. Germline trimming cut 0 bases from V and 4 bases from J; bases unmatched to any gene: 4. The DNA for the CDR3 is TGTGCCAGCAGCGTAGAGGCTAGCGGGGGGTCAGATACGCAGTATTTT. This codes for CASSVEASGGSDTQYF.

V usage is TRBV10-3 and J usage is TRBJ1-2; 7 bases fit TRBD1. J lost 3 bases, V lost 2 bases, and 18 bases had no gene match. The CDR3 is made up of 19 amino acids. The germline CDR1 and CDR2 sequences are ENHRY and SYGVKD. The CDR3 coding sequence is TGTGCCATCAGTGAGGACCGGGACAAACACTACAGGGGTTACTATGGCTACACCTTC. Amino acids: CAISEDRDKHYRGYYGYTF.

This clone came up a few times. This chain joins TRBV7-9 and TRBJ2-3; 14 nucleotides line up with TRBD2. The CDR3 has 18 residues. CDR1 and CDR2 from the germline V gene are SEHNR and FQNEAQ (reference sequence). Trimming cost V 6 bases and J 1 base; bases outside gene matches: 9. The CDR3 sequence is CASRPGLAGEGGTDTQYF. The CDR3 DNA reads TGTGCCAGCAGACCGGGACTAGCGGGGGAAGGAGGCACAGATACGCAGTATTTT. The variable domain in full, with the rest retrieved from reference TRBV7-9 and TRBJ2-3, is DTGVSQNPRHKITKRGQNVTFRCDPISEHNRLYWYRQTLGQGPEFLTYFQNEAQLEKSRLLSDRFSAERPKGSFSTLEIQRTEQGDSAMYLCASRPGLAGEGGTDTQYFGPGTRLTVL.

The chain joins TRBV27 to TRBJ2-1; D is possibly TRBD2 (6 bases). V was cut by 2 bases and J by 6 bases, with 11 bases left in between. The germline gives CDR1 MNHEY, CDR2 SMNVEV (reference sequence). This CDR3 spans 14 amino acids. CDR3: CASSLISGRNEQFF. The DNA for the CDR3 is TGTGCCAGCAGTTTAATAAGCGGGCGCAATGAGCAGTTCTTC.

This clone was found a few times. Other DNA sequences in the same sample also yield this CDR3. V usage is TRBV4-1 and J usage is TRBJ1-2; D not resolved. This CDR3 is 13 amino acids long. Germline CDR1 and CDR2: MGHRA and YSYEKL. With 1 base removed from V and 1 base from J, the gap between germline ends came to 4 bases. The CDR3 spells CASSQAVNYGYTF. For the CDR3, the DNA is TGCGCCAGCAGCCAAGCAGTTAACTATGGCTACACCTTC.

This clone came up a few times. CDR3 sequence (DNA): TGCGCCAGCAGTGGGCTAGAGAACACTGAAGCTTTCTTT. Protein product: CASSGLENTEAFF. V gene TRBV10-1 combines with J gene TRBJ1-1; no clear D gene. V was cut by 4 bases and J by 1 base, with 7 bases left in between. This CDR3 is 13 amino acids long. Germline values: CDR1 WNHNN, CDR2 SYGVQD (reference sequence).

The chain couples TRBV5-4 to TRBJ2-7; possibly TRBD2 for D (6 bases). Per germline, CDR1 SGHNT and CDR2 YYREEE (reference sequence). V lost 2 bases to trimming and J lost 3 bases, with 12 bases between them. This CDR3 spans 14 amino acids. In DNA, the CDR3 is TGTGCCAGCAGCTTCTACGGGAGCTACTACGAGCAGTACTTC. Amino acid sequence: CASSFYGSYYEQYF.